The 11 T cell receptor beta chains presented below share a single source sample, sequenced in a study of human T cells and chemical hapten exposure. Time point given: patch test 3, about 24 weeks after DPC sensitization. Indicated treatment: therapeutic diphenylcyclopropenone sensitization with weekly scalp DPC. TCRdb re-called the RACE reads with MiXCR, one entry per CDR3 protein. Here the sample spans tens of thousands of distinct CDR3 sequences, approximately 9.9% being singletons. The sequencing here drew on whole blood, taken in connection with sensitization to the hapten diphenylcyclopropenone (DPC). The receptors were sampled from a middle-aged woman with alopecia areata. Some clones in this sample may be carry-over from other donors' samples.

This rearrangement joins TRBV12-3 or TRBV12-4 to TRBJ2-5, with 7 bases matching TRBD2. CDR3 length: 14 residues. Trimming removed 5 bases from V and 5 bases from J; junction bases left unmatched: 8. CDR3 in DNA: TGTGCCAGCAGTGGGGACTACCGGACCGAGACCCAGTACTTC. Residues: CASSGDYRTETQYF.

This clonotype was detected ten times or more. The chain combines TRBV12-3 or TRBV12-4 with TRBJ2-3; D might be TRBD1 or TRBD2, each matching 5 bases. Trimming removed 1 base from V and 0 bases from J, with 17 bases in between. The CDR3 runs to 18 residues. The CDR3 is CASSLGDHSTGSTDTQYF. In nucleotides, the CDR3 is TGTGCCAGCAGTTTAGGGGACCACTCCACCGGTAGCACAGATACGCAGTATTTT.

The chain employs TRBV29-1 and TRBJ1-1; no clear D gene. CDR3 length: 13 residues. Germline CDR1 SQVTM, CDR2 ANQGSEA. The V end lost 1 base, the J end lost 1 base, and 7 bases lay between the germline ends. Here the CDR3 reads CSVEVQRNTEAFF. The CDR3 region has the DNA TGCAGCGTTGAAGTTCAACGGAACACTGAAGCTTTCTTT.

This clonotype was seen at least ten times. This rearrangement joins TRBV6-1 to TRBJ2-5, with D perhaps TRBD2 (5 bases). Per germline, CDR1 MNHNS and CDR2 SASEGT. This CDR3 is built from 13 residues. V was pared by 2 bases and J by 13 bases, with 17 bases between. In DNA, the CDR3 is TGTGCCAGCAGTGAAATTGTTAGGACTCCAGGGTACTTC. Encoded protein: CASSEIVRTPGYF.

This clonotype came up many times. The chain links TRBV6-2 or TRBV6-3 to TRBJ2-1; TRBD1 aligns across 7 bases. The length of the CDR3 is 14 residues. Looked up from germline, CDR1 is MNHEY and CDR2 is SVGEGT. J gave up 8 bases and V 0 bases, and 4 bases lay outside the gene matches. The CDR3 DNA reads TGTGCCAGCAGTTACTCAGAGGGGGCGGATGAGCAGTTCTTC. Translation: CASSYSEGADEQFF.

This clonotype was seen a few times. V and J are TRBV18 and TRBJ2-7; 9 bases match TRBD1. This CDR3 region has 15 residues. The V gene end was trimmed by 5 bases and the J gene end by 1 base; junction bases not matched to a gene: 6. Germline-derived CDR1 and CDR2 are KGHSH and LQKENI. This CDR3 reads CASSAPGQGSYEQYF. Here the CDR3 DNA reads TGTGCCAGCTCAGCCCCGGGACAGGGTTCCTACGAGCAGTACTTC.

This clonotype was detected only a few times. The rearrangement joins TRBV20-1 to TRBJ1-6; D unresolved. The CDR3 runs 15 residues. Trimming removed 4 bases from V and 6 bases from J, with 16 bases in between. Per the germline V gene, CDR1 is DFQATT and CDR2 is SNEGSKA (reference sequence). CDR3 sequence: CSATRREFTNSPLHF. As DNA, the CDR3 is TGCAGTGCTACCCGTAGGGAGTTTACTAATTCACCCCTCCACTTT.

This clonotype occurred many times. The chain is built from TRBV5-1 and TRBJ2-1; D might be TRBD2 (6 bases). The CDR3 is 17 amino acids. In germline, CDR1 is SGHRS, CDR2 YFSETQ. Trimming cost V 3 bases and J 0 bases, with 16 bases left between them. In DNA form, the CDR3 reads TGCGCCAGCAGCTCGTCTTCTAGCGCGAGCTCCTACAATGAGCAGTTCTTC. Its protein is CASSSSSSASSYNEQFF.

This clonotype showed up just a few times. V is TRBV30 and J is TRBJ1-2; weak D call: TRBD1 (5 bases). The CDR3 runs to 14 residues. The V end lost 3 bases, the J end lost 2 bases, and 13 bases lay between the germline ends. Germline V gives CDR1 GTSNPN, CDR2 SVGIG (reference sequence). The CDR3 DNA sequence: TGTGCCTGGAGGGGGGGTCCCCTCAACTATGGCTACACCTTC. Amino acids: CAWRGGPLNYGYTF.

This chain uses TRBV10-3 with TRBJ1-5; perhaps TRBD1 as D (6 bases). The CDR3 covers 13 residues. The germline CDR1 and CDR2 sequences are ENHRY and SYGVKD. V was trimmed by 4 bases and J by 4 bases, leaving 8 bases between them. CDR3 nucleotide sequence: TGTGCCATCAGTGGAACAGGGAATCAGCCCCAGCATTTT. Encoded protein: CAISGTGNQPQHF.

The rearrangement uses TRBV18 and TRBJ2-2; maybe TRBD2 (5 bases). Trimming stripped 0 bases from V and 4 bases from J, with 9 bases between. The CDR3 is 15 amino acids. The germline gives CDR1 KGHSH, CDR2 LQKENI. CDR3 residues: CASSPPTTATGELFF. The CDR3 DNA follows: TGTGCCAGCTCACCACCGACTACGGCCACCGGGGAGCTGTTTTTT.